This TCR beta chain was sequenced for a study of blood T cell repertoires in COVID-19. The CDR3 runs 16 residues. In germline, CDR1 is SGHAT, CDR2 FQNNGV. V lost 5 bases to trimming and J lost 1 base; unmatched junction nucleotides: 7. Assay: immunoSEQ multiplex PCR; the TCRdb copy retains only in-frame clones and omits some. The repertoire includes a few hundred thousand clones, around 85% of them detected once, and roughly 3.4% sits in the top ten. J is TRBJ2-5 and V is TRBV11-2, with TRBD1 identical over 10 bases. This TCR was sampled from a woman aged 18-29 years with acute or convalescent COVID-19. Sequences were obtained from peripheral blood. The CDR3 sequence: CASSPGDRGIQETQYF. The CDR3 nucleotides read TGTGCCAGCAGCCCCGGGGACAGGGGAATCCAAGAGACCCAGTACTTC.